These T cell receptor beta chains were read from a single sample in a study of CD8+ T cells in alopecia areata. Only in-frame clones appear in the TCRdb table, and some are missing; sequencing was by immunoSEQ multiplex PCR. The profile covers 150,000 to 200,000 clones, with about 48% appearing a single time and roughly a tenth taken by the ten largest. The source material was CD8+ T cells sorted from blood, sampled at week 24, from a patient treated with tofacitinib. These receptors were collected from a human donor with alopecia areata. The CDR3 runs from the conserved cysteine through the conserved F or W. D genes are given only for firm matches. Size tells how often a clone was seen (once, few, many) or the class of an expanded clone, and some rows leave it out.

>few|TRBJ2-1|TRBV29-1|TRBD2
CSVEDPSGVYNEQFF
TGCAGCGTTGAAGACCCTAGCGGAGTCTACAATGAGCAGTTCTTC
>NA|TRBJ2-7|TRBV7-9|NA
CASSLVLGSSYEQYF
TGTGCCAGCAGCTTAGTCCTCGGTTCCTCCTACGAGCAGTACTTC
>NA|TRBJ2-7|TRBV4-1|TRBD1
CASSHPQGQGLYEQYF
TGCGCCAGCAGTCACCCACAGGGACAGGGGCTGTACGAGCAGTACTTC
>NA|TRBJ2-2|TRBV7-8|TRBD1
CASSSRDRGSDGELFF
TGTGCCAGCAGCTCCCGGGACAGGGGGTCGGACGGGGAGCTGTTTTTT
>NA|TRBJ1-2|TRBV5-6|NA
CASSPGGGDAYYGYTF
TGTGCCAGCAGCCCAGGCGGAGGGGACGCCTACTATGGCTACACCTTC
>NA|TRBJ2-2|TRBV27|NA
CASSSGFTITGELFF
TGTGCCAGCAGCTCGGGATTTACTATTACCGGGGAGCTGTTTTTT
>NA|TRBJ2-7|TRBV29-1|NA
CSVLDSNYEQYF
TGCAGCGTATTGGACAGCAACTACGAGCAGTACTTC
>NA|TRBJ2-3|TRBV7-6|NA
CASSPVTRGADTQYF
TGTGCCAGCAGCCCCGTCACTAGAGGGGCAGATACGCAGTATTTT
>NA|TRBJ2-1|TRBV4-3|NA
CASSQDSSSRYNEQFF
TGCGCCAGCAGCCAAGATTCCAGCTCTCGCTACAATGAGCAGTTCTTC
>NA|TRBJ1-1|TRBV5-6|NA
CASTLQNTEAFF
TGTGCCAGCACTCTACAGAACACTGAAGCTTTCTTT
>NA|TRBJ2-1|TRBV30|NA
CAAKGGSSYNEQFF
TGTGCCGCGAAGGGGGGAAGCTCCTACAATGAGCAGTTCTTC
>NA|TRBJ1-6|TRBV5-6|TRBD1
CASSLGDSGIYIHF
TGTGCCAGCAGCTTGGGGGACAGCGGTATCTACATTCACTTT
>NA|TRBJ1-1|TRBV29-1|NA
CSVIGSGSTTEAFF
TGCAGCGTTATAGGTTCCGGGAGCACCACTGAAGCTTTCTTT
>NA|TRBJ1-1|TRBV11-3|NA
CASSSRGGTEAFF
TGTGCCAGCAGCTCCAGGGGTGGCACTGAAGCTTTCTTT
>NA|TRBJ1-5|TRBV19|NA
CASSIVEAVDQPQHF
TGTGCCAGTAGTATAGTTGAGGCAGTGGATCAGCCCCAGCATTTT
>few|TRBJ2-7|TRBV5-6|NA
CASSLEGYEQYF
TGTGCCAGCAGCTTGGAGGGCTACGAGCAGTACTTC
>few|TRBJ2-7|TRBV29-1|NA
CSVLDGPYEQYF
TGCAGCGTACTAGACGGACCCTACGAGCAGTACTTC
>few|TRBJ1-1|TRBV15|NA
CATSRDRAMNTEAFF
TGTGCCACCAGCAGAGACAGGGCGATGAACACTGAAGCTTTCTTT
>once|TRBJ1-5|TRBV7-2|NA
CASSLVSNQPQHF
TGTGCCAGCAGCTTAGTTAGCAATCAGCCCCAGCATTTT
>NA|TRBJ2-4|TRBV5-6|NA
CASTSRDAKNIQYF
TGTGCCAGCACCTCCCGGGACGCCAAAAACATTCAGTACTTC
>NA|TRBJ2-7|TRBV2|NA
CASSDPRDYEQYF
TGTGCCAGCAGTGACCCAAGAGATTACGAGCAGTACTTC
>few|TRBJ2-1|TRBV10-3|NA
CAISEEGISYNEQFF
TGTGCCATCAGTGAGGAAGGCATCTCCTACAATGAGCAGTTCTTC
>once|TRBJ1-2|TRBV27|TRBD1
CASSSTGGYGYTF
TGTGCCAGCAGTTCGACAGGGGGATATGGCTACACCTTC
>once|TRBJ2-3|TRBV7-2|NA
CASSWTATDTQYF
TGTGCCAGCAGCTGGACAGCCACAGATACGCAGTATTTT
>few|TRBJ1-5|TRBV19|NA
CASSIGGYSNQPQHF
TGTGCCAGTAGTATAGGGGGGTATAGCAATCAGCCCCAGCATTTT
>NA|TRBJ2-7|TRBV5-1|NA
CASSGGLWYEQYF
TGCGCCAGCAGCGGGGGGTTATGGTACGAGCAGTACTTC
>NA|TRBJ2-7|TRBV4-3|TRBD2
CASSPSLAGGETYEQYF
TGCGCCAGCAGCCCCTCCCTGGCGGGGGGCGAGACCTACGAGCAGTACTTC
>NA|TRBJ1-5|TRBV4-1|NA
CASSQDRTENQPQHF
TGCGCCAGCAGCCAAGATCGGACTGAAAATCAGCCCCAGCATTTT
>few|TRBJ1-2|TRBV27|TRBD1
CASSGQGRSYGYTF
TGTGCCAGCAGCGGACAGGGCCGAAGCTATGGCTACACCTTC
>NA|TRBJ1-1|TRBV11-3|TRBD1
CASSPGGTEAFF
TGTGCCAGCAGCCCAGGGGGCACTGAAGCTTTCTTT
>few|TRBJ1-2|TRBV9|TRBD1
CASSAAGGDYGYTF
TGTGCCAGCAGCGCCGCAGGGGGCGACTATGGCTACACCTTC
>once|TRBJ1-1|TRBV9|TRBD1
CASSAGRTGGLNTEAFF
TGTGCCAGCAGCGCGGGAAGAACAGGGGGTTTGAACACTGAAGCTTTCTTT
>few|TRBJ1-2|TRBV29-1|NA
CSVPDGYGYTF
TGCAGCGTCCCCGATGGGTATGGCTACACCTTC
>NA|TRBJ1-2|TRBV30|TRBD1
CAWYTGVYGYTF
TGTGCCTGGTATACAGGGGTCTATGGCTACACCTTC
>NA|TRBJ2-5|TRBV14|TRBD2
CASSQPIGRGVLRETQYF
TGTGCCAGCAGCCAGCCCATCGGGCGGGGGGTACTCAGGGAGACCCAGTACTTC
>few|TRBJ2-7|TRBV13|NA
CASSLGQGSSYEQYF
TGTGCCAGCAGCTTAGGCCAGGGGTCCTCCTACGAGCAGTACTTC
>NA|TRBJ1-5|TRBV5-6|NA
CASSLLGDQPQHF
TGTGCCAGCAGCTTGCTAGGAGATCAGCCCCAGCATTTT
>NA|TRBJ1-2|TRBV28|TRBD1
CASSFDSGTGKNGYTF
TGTGCCAGCAGTTTTGACAGCGGGACAGGGAAAAATGGCTACACCTTC
>NA|TRBJ1-2|TRBV6-5|NA
CASSFTYGDGYTF
TGTGCCAGCAGCTTTACGTACGGGGATGGCTACACCTTC
>NA|TRBJ2-7|TRBV2|TRBD2
CASRRTSGYEQYF
TGTGCCAGCAGGCGGACTAGCGGGTACGAGCAGTACTTC